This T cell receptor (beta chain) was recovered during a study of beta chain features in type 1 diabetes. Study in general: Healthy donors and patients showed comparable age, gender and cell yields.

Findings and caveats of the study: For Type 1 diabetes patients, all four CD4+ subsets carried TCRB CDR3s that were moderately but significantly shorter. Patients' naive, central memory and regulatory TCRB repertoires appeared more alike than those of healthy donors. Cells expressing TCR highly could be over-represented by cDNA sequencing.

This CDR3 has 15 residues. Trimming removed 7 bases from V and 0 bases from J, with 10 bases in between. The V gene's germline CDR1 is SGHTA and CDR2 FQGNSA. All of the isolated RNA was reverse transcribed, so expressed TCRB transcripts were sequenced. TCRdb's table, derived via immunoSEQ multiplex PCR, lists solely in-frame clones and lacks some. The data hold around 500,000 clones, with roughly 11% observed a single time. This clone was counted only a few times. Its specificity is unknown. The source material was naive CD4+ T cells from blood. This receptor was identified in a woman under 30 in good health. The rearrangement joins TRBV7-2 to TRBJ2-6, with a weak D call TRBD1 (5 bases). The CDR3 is CASTTDSSGANVLTF. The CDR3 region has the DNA TGTGCCAGCACCACAGACAGCTCTGGGGCCAACGTCCTGACTTTC. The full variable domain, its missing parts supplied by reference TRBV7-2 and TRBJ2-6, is GAGVSQSPSNKVTEKGKDVELRCDPISGHTALYWYRQSLGQGLEFLIYFQGNSAPDKSGLPSDRFSAERTGGSVSTLTIQRTQQEDSAVYLCASTTDSSGANVLTFGAGSRLTVL.